This entry describes one T cell receptor beta chain. The target antigen is unknown. Clinical symptoms, serum thyroxine, TRAb, thyroid ultrasound and orbital computed tomography established diagnosis. Amplification targeted TCR beta CDR3 regions from RNA transcripts. The HTBI set primed first-round TCR CDR3 RT-PCR. TCRdb ran MiXCR on the multiplex PCR reads and lists one entry per CDR3 protein. This table holds about 500,000 distinct CDR3 sequences, about 16% found once. Germline values: CDR1 SGHNT, CDR2 YYREEE (reference sequence). CDR3 length: 14 amino acids. V was shortened by 4 bases and J by 6 bases, with 13 bases between the two germline ends. The data stem from a study of T cells in Graves' hyperthyroidism and ophthalmopathy. Overall study findings and caveats: In blood, most of the thyroid clonotypes expanded above 0.001 were also present. It was a median approximately 6 months before onset that the model predicted ophthalmopathy. From stable hyperthyroidism, ophthalmopathy was separated by a 13 V-J model.

The sequenced material came from blood. The chain uses TRBV5-4 and TRBJ1-4, with D unresolved. This TCR derives from a woman in her twenties or thirties with Graves' ophthalmopathy. CDR3 nucleotides: TGTGCCAGCAGCAGGCGGGGTCTGGATGAAAAACTGTTTTTT. This sequence encodes CASSRRGLDEKLFF.